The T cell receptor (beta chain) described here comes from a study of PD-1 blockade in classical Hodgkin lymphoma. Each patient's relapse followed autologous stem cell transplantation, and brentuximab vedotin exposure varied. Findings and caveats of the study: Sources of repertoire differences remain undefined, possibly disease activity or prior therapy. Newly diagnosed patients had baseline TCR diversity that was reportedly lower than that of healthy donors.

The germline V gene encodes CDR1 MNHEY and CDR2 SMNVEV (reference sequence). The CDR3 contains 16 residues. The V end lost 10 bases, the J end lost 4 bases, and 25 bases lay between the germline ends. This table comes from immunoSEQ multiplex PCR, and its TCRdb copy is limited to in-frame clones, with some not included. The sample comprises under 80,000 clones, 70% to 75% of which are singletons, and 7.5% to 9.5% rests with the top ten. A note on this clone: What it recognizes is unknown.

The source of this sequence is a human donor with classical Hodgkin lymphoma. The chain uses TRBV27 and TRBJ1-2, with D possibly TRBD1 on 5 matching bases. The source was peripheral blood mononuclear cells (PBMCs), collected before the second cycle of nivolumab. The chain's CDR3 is CATQPAPGTGLYGYTF. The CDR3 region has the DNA TGTGCCACTCAACCGGCCCCCGGAACAGGCCTCTATGGCTACACCTTC.